This T cell receptor beta chain came from a study of T cell repertoires in cytomegalovirus infection. Background on the study: Recently identified HLA-C-restricted CMV epitopes were among the peptides used. Overall study findings and caveats: Summed frequency of shared TCR beta families picked out CMV carriers who also had the relevant HLA. Dominating the ex vivo response were HLA-C-restricted CMV-specific TCR beta clonotypes.

Germline assignment: CDR1 MNHEY and CDR2 SVGAGI. This CDR3 is 16 amino acids long. Between the trimmed V and J ends, which lost 8 bases and 4 bases, there was a span of 24 bases. TCRdb re-analysed the reads in MiXCR, keeping a single row per CDR3 protein. Seen here are around 430,000 distinct CDR3 sequences, roughly 46% observed once, and the top ten hold roughly two fifths. This clonotype appeared a few times. Its antigen is undetermined. Sequenced here: cultured PBMCs, sampled from culture after CMV antigen stimulation. This sequence was found in a human donor in good health (CMV status not recorded). Some clones in this sample may be carry-over from other donors' samples. V and J are TRBV6-5 and TRBJ2-7; D may be TRBD1 or TRBD2 (6 bases each). As DNA, the CDR3 is TGTGCCAGCCACCCGGTAGGGGGGTTAGTTGAGTACGAGCAGTACTTC. Protein product: CASHPVGGLVEYEQYF.